A single sample is the source of the 20 T cell receptor beta chains below, sequenced in a study of blood T cell repertoires in COVID-19. The repertoire was sequenced with immunoSEQ multiplex PCR; TCRdb's copy has only in-frame clones and lacks some. This table holds 140,000 to 150,000 clones, roughly 82% found once. Sequenced material: peripheral blood. These receptors were taken from a human donor with acute or convalescent COVID-19. The donor label of this sample is uncertain.

The V and J genes are TRBV2 and TRBJ1-5; 7 bases match TRBD1. Per the germline V gene, CDR1 is SNHLY and CDR2 is FYNNEI. The CDR3 runs 13 residues. V lost 6 bases, J lost 4 bases, and 3 bases stayed unmatched. The CDR3: CASSRDRNQPQHF. CDR3 DNA: TGTGCCAGCAGCCGGGACAGAAATCAGCCCCAGCATTTT.

The rearrangement joins TRBV30 to TRBJ2-7; 7 bases fit TRBD1. The CDR3 covers 14 residues. V was pared by 4 bases and J by 4 bases, with 10 bases of the junction left unmatched. Germline V gene data show CDR1 as GTSNPN and CDR2 as SVGIG (reference sequence). The CDR3 loop is CAWNQDRVEYEQYF. CDR3 in DNA: TGTGCCTGGAACCAAGACAGGGTGGAATACGAGCAGTACTTC.

The genes are TRBV19 and TRBJ2-5; 16 bases fit TRBD2. The junction had 9 bases not matched to a gene; V was cut back by 4 bases and J by 1 base. This CDR3 has 19 residues. Germline V gene lookup returns CDR1 LNHDA and CDR2 SQIVND (reference sequence). CDR3 coding DNA: TGTGCCAGTAGTAAAAGAAGGGGACTAGCGGGGGGGCCCCAAGAGACCCAGTACTTC. It codes for CASSKRRGLAGGPQETQYF.

The V gene is TRBV7-2, the J gene TRBJ2-3; D perhaps matches TRBD2 (6 bases). The CDR3 is made up of 17 amino acids. Looked up from germline, CDR1 is SGHTA and CDR2 is FQGNSA. Between the trimmed V and J ends, which lost 1 base and 2 bases, there was a span of 16 bases. The CDR3 region is CASSLEGAGTLTDTQYF. The DNA of the CDR3 is TGTGCCAGCAGCTTAGAAGGGGCGGGGACCCTCACAGATACGCAGTATTTT.

The chain joins TRBV29-1 to TRBJ1-2, with 9 positions matching TRBD1. Germline values: CDR1 SQVTM, CDR2 ANQGSEA. Trimming removed 6 bases from V and 2 bases from J; junction bases left unmatched: 4. This CDR3 spans 13 amino acids. The CDR3 DNA reads TGCAGCGTGGGGGGGACAGGGAACTATGGCTACACCTTC. Translated: CSVGGTGNYGYTF.

The chain couples TRBV30 to TRBJ2-1; possible D gene TRBD1, 5 bases. Trimming stripped 0 bases from V and 6 bases from J, with 15 bases between. Germline V lookup: CDR1 GTSNPN, CDR2 SVGIG (reference sequence). There are 15 residues in the CDR3. The CDR3 loop is CAWSVRGLLVNEQFF. The CDR3 DNA reads TGTGCCTGGAGTGTAAGGGGCCTCCTCGTCAATGAGCAGTTCTTC.

CDR3 bases: TGCGCCAGCAGCCAACAGGGGGCGCCAGATGAAAAACTGTTTTTT. The encoded protein is CASSQQGAPDEKLFF. This sequence joins TRBV5-1 and TRBJ1-4; 9 bases match TRBD1. The trim removed 4 bases at V and 6 bases at J, leaving 7 bases unmatched. The CDR3 loop spans 15 amino acids. CDR1 is SGHRS, CDR2 YFSETQ, per germline.

This clone came up a few times. The rearrangement uses TRBV24-1 and TRBJ1-2; perhaps TRBD1 as D (5 bases). V was shortened by 7 bases and J by 0 bases, with 20 bases between the two germline ends. The CDR3 is made up of 17 amino acids. Germline V gives CDR1 KGHDR, CDR2 SFDVKD. The CDR3 protein is CATRTEGPGGTNYGYTF. The CDR3 coding sequence is TGTGCCACCAGGACGGAGGGCCCCGGGGGGACTAACTATGGCTACACCTTC.

The genes are TRBV30 and TRBJ2-3, with D possibly TRBD2 on 7 matching bases. Germline V gene sequence: CDR1 GTSNPN, CDR2 SVGIG (reference sequence). This CDR3 comprises 12 residues. CDR3 residues: CAGRGPTDTQYF. CDR3 nucleotide sequence: TGTGCGGGGCGGGGGCCCACAGATACGCAGTATTTT.

This clone has more than one count but fewer than ten. The chain employs TRBV19 and TRBJ1-2, with 10 bases matching TRBD1. Germline V CDR1 and CDR2: LNHDA, SQIVND (reference sequence). J was trimmed by 4 bases and V by 5 bases; bases with no gene match: 7. The CDR3 is 15 amino acids. The CDR3: CASSARQGAAYGYTF. The DNA for the CDR3 is TGTGCCAGTAGTGCGCGACAGGGGGCGGCCTATGGCTACACCTTC.

The CDR3 protein is CASSMMGAVKDQPQHF. The DNA of the CDR3 is TGTGCCAGTAGTATGATGGGCGCTGTTAAGGATCAGCCCCAGCATTTT. The chain couples TRBV19 to TRBJ1-5, with D uncertain. The V and J ends lost 3 bases and 5 bases respectively, with 17 bases between them. The germline gives CDR1 LNHDA, CDR2 SQIVND (reference sequence). This CDR3 contains 16 residues.

The chain uses TRBV7-2 and TRBJ1-2; D call uncertain. There are 13 residues in the CDR3. V lost 7 bases, J lost 6 bases, and 15 bases lay in between. From germline, CDR1 is SGHTA and CDR2 FQGNSA. DNA of the CDR3: TGTGCCAGCACCCTAGCACGGGGTGATGGCTACACCTTC. It specifies CASTLARGDGYTF.

J is TRBJ1-1 and V is TRBV10-3; the D is unclear. V lost 6 bases to trimming and J lost 4 bases, with 15 bases between them. CDR1 ENHRY and CDR2 SYGVKD come from the germline V gene. The CDR3 is 14 residues long. In DNA form, the CDR3 reads TGTGCCATCAGCAACGACGGGAGAGGCACTGAAGCTTTCTTT. Protein: CAISNDGRGTEAFF.

The genes are TRBV30 and TRBJ1-5; D is unresolved. Germline V lookup: CDR1 GTSNPN, CDR2 SVGIG (reference sequence). The CDR3 extends over 15 amino acids. V was cut by 0 bases and J by 0 bases, with 9 bases left in between. The DNA for the CDR3 is TGTGCCTGGAGTGTAGACTTCGATAGCAATCAGCCCCAGCATTTT. It codes for CAWSVDFDSNQPQHF.

This clone was found many times. The V gene is TRBV10-1, the J gene TRBJ2-7; possible D gene TRBD1, 7 bases. The V end was cut by 8 bases, the J end by 4 bases, with 21 bases between. CDR3 length equals 15 residues. Germline CDR1 reads WNHNN; CDR2 reads SYGVQD (reference sequence). CDR3: CASGGGTVGPYEQYF. Here the CDR3 DNA reads TGCGCCAGCGGAGGGGGGACAGTCGGTCCTTACGAGCAGTACTTC.

The rearrangement links TRBV6-2 or TRBV6-3 to TRBJ2-1; possibly TRBD1 for D (5 bases). The CDR3 consists of 17 residues. In germline, CDR1 is MNHEY, CDR2 SVGEGT. V was trimmed by 2 bases and J by 0 bases, leaving 14 bases between them. Here the CDR3 DNA reads TGTGCCAGCAGTTACGAGCAGGGTAAGGGCTCCTACAATGAGCAGTTCTTC. Encoded protein: CASSYEQGKGSYNEQFF.

This chain connects TRBV3-1 (or the pseudogene TRBV3-2) to TRBJ1-4; 7 nucleotides line up with TRBD1. CDR1 and CDR2 from the germline V gene are LGHDT and YNNKEL (reference sequence). This CDR3 is 15 amino acids long. The trim removed 1 base at V and 4 bases at J, leaving 3 bases unmatched. In nucleotides, the CDR3 is TGTGCCAGCAGCCAAGGGGCAGGGGGTAATGAAAAACTGTTTTTT. Translation: CASSQGAGGNEKLFF.

The rearrangement uses TRBV15 and TRBJ2-4; TRBD2 matches 14 bases. CDR3 size: 15 residues. Per germline, CDR1 LNHNV and CDR2 YYDKDF (reference sequence). V shed 7 bases, J shed 12 bases, and the junction held 11 bases outside the gene matches. CDR3 protein: CATTRRTSGGTNQYF. DNA of the CDR3: TGTGCCACCACAAGGCGGACTAGCGGGGGGACCAATCAGTACTTC.

This chain uses TRBV7-2 with TRBJ2-3, with 9 bases lining up with TRBD2. The germline V gene has CDR1 SGHTA and CDR2 FQGNSA. CDR3 length: 15 residues. V shed 4 bases and J 7 bases; nucleotides not matched to a gene: 9. This CDR3 is CASSSLSGGGNTQYF. CDR3 coding DNA: TGTGCCAGCAGCTCCCTTAGCGGGGGCGGCAATACGCAGTATTTT.

This chain connects TRBV5-1 to TRBJ1-1; TRBD1 matches at 7 bases. This CDR3 has 13 residues. The ends lost 2 bases at V and 8 bases at J; junction bases unmatched: 6. The germline V gene has CDR1 SGHRS and CDR2 YFSETQ. In DNA form, the CDR3 reads TGCGCCAGCAGCTTTAGACAGGGCGACGAAGCTTTCTTT. This sequence encodes CASSFRQGDEAFF. Combining the CDR3 with reference TRBV5-1 and TRBJ1-1 gives the whole variable domain KAGVTQTPRYLIKTRGQQVTLSCSPISGHRSVSWYQQTPGQGLQFLFEYFSETQRNKGNFPGRFSGRQFSNSRSEMNVSTLELGDSALYLCASSFRQGDEAFFGQGTRLTVV.